The clone carrying this T cell receptor (beta chain) appeared a few times. TCRbeta library preparation incorporated unique molecular identifiers. One entry per CDR3 protein, called by TCRdb with MiXCR from the PCR reads. Of 350,000 to 400,000 distinct CDR3 sequences in the sample, about an eighth are singletons; the top ten hold over 3.5%. The data belong to a study of T-cell reconstitution after alpha-beta-depleted transplantation in children. This clonotype was obtained from a human donor who donated a stem cell graft to a child with Fanconi anemia. Sample: PBMCs, taken from the stem cell graft.

The CDR3 spells CASSISGSLFF. CDR3 DNA sequence: TGTGCCAGCAGCATATCGGGAAGCCTGTTTTTT. V is TRBV5-5 and J is TRBJ1-4; the D is unclear. The V and J ends lost 4 bases and 14 bases respectively, with 12 bases between them. CDR3 size: 11 residues. Looked up from germline, CDR1 is SGHKS and CDR2 is YYEKEE (reference sequence).